This is a list of T cell receptor beta chains from one sample in a study of shared clonotypes between healthy human individuals. The method was immunoSEQ multiplex PCR; TCRdb's version includes in-frame clones alone and lacks a portion of them. The table lists around 1.6 million clones, nearly 99% of them singletons. The sequenced sample consisted of naive CD4+ T cells sorted from blood. These receptors were collected from a man aged 25 to 40 in good health. CDR3s include the opening cysteine and the closing phenylalanine or tryptophan. Each record gives: D gene, J gene, clone size, V gene, CDR3 DNA, CDR3 protein. The D gene is left open where the match is weak. Clone sizes are given selectively: once, few, many, or a class where the clone is expanded.

TRBD1	TRBJ2-7	.	TRBV10-1	TGCGCCAGCAGTGAGTCGACGGACAGGGGCTACGAGCAGTACTTC	CASSESTDRGYEQYF
TRBD1	TRBJ1-1	.	TRBV5-1	TGCGCCAGCAGCTCTCCCCTTCTCGGACAGGGAACTGAAGCTTTCTTT	CASSSPLLGQGTEAFF
TRBD2	TRBJ2-2	.	TRBV5-6	TGTGCCAGCAGCTTGGTTCTAGCGGGAGGACTGAGGTCCGGGGAGCTGTTTTTT	CASSLVLAGGLRSGELFF
.	TRBJ2-3	.	TRBV6-5	TGTGCCAGCAGACCCCTGACTGACACAGATACGCAGTATTTT	CASRPLTDTDTQYF
TRBD2	TRBJ2-5	once	TRBV27	TGTGCCAGCAGTTTATCCCGGACTAGCGGGAGCCTGGAGACCCAGTACTTC	CASSLSRTSGSLETQYF
.	TRBJ2-2	.	TRBV9	TGTGCCAGCAGCATCAGTCTGACCGGGGAGCTGTTTTTT	CASSISLTGELFF
.	TRBJ1-1	.	TRBV10-2	TGCGCCAGCAGCGGGCTTGGCCAGGCGAACACTGAAGCTTTCTTT	CASSGLGQANTEAFF
.	TRBJ2-3	.	TRBV2	TGTGCCAGCAGCTCCACCGATACGCAGTATTTT	CASSSTDTQYF
.	TRBJ2-7	once	TRBV20-1	TGCAGTGCGGGGACCCTCTACGAGCAGTACTTC	CSAGTLYEQYF
.	TRBJ2-5	.	TRBV2	TGTGCCAGCAGTTATCTAAGGGAGGCATTTGAGACCCAGTACTTC	CASSYLREAFETQYF
TRBD1	TRBJ1-5	.	TRBV10-3	TGTGCCATCAGTGAGTCTAAGGGGGCGAGCAATCAGCCCCAGCATTTT	CAISESKGASNQPQHF
.	TRBJ2-2	.	TRBV30	TGTGCCTGGAGTGTATCGGGGAACACCGGGGAGCTGTTTTTT	CAWSVSGNTGELFF
.	TRBJ2-3	once	TRBV7-9	TGTGCCAGCGGAAGTGGGCTAGCCGTAGATACGCAGTATTTT	CASGSGLAVDTQYF
.	TRBJ2-6	once	TRBV4-1	TGCGCCAGCAGCCTCATACGGGGATCCGGGGCCAACGTCCTGACTTTC	CASSLIRGSGANVLTF
TRBD1	TRBJ2-7	.	TRBV7-9	TGTGCCAGCAGCTCTCCGCCCGGGACAGGGATTTACGAGCAGTACTTC	CASSSPPGTGIYEQYF
.	TRBJ2-7	.	TRBV10-3	TGTGCCATCAGTCGGACTGGTCTCTACGAGCAGTACTTC	CAISRTGLYEQYF
.	TRBJ2-5	.	TRBV4-3	TGCGCCAGCAGCCAAGATAAGGCCAGAGAAGGGACCCAGTACTTC	CASSQDKAREGTQYF
.	TRBJ2-1	.	TRBV7-3	TGTGCCAGCAGCTTAGACTTCTCTCCTTACAATGAGCAGTTCTTC	CASSLDFSPYNEQFF
.	TRBJ1-2	.	TRBV5-4	TGTGCCAGCAGCCCGGACCCGGCTAACTATGGCTACACCTTC	CASSPDPANYGYTF
TRBD2	TRBJ2-7	.	TRBV11-3	TGTGCCAGCAGCGGCCAGACAAGCGGGAAGGGCTACGAACAGTACTTC	CASSGQTSGKGYEQYF
.	TRBJ2-1	.	TRBV14	TGTGCCAGCAGCTCAATCCCGGGCCGGGGGCGATACAATGAGCAGTTCTTC	CASSSIPGRGRYNEQFF
TRBD2	TRBJ2-1	.	TRBV10-2	TGCGCCAGCAGCAGGACTAGCGGGATCTCCTACAATGAGCAGTTCTTC	CASSRTSGISYNEQFF
TRBD1	TRBJ2-1	.	TRBV5-6	TGTGCCAGCAGCGACGGGTCAGGGGGCAATGAGCAGTTCTTC	CASSDGSGGNEQFF
.	TRBJ2-7	.	TRBV2	TGTGCCAGCAGCGCGACTAGTTACTACGAGCAGTACTTC	CASSATSYYEQYF
.	TRBJ1-5	.	TRBV9	TGTGCCAGCAGCGTTTCAGAAGGGGTAGGTCAGCCCCAGCATTTT	CASSVSEGVGQPQHF
TRBD2	TRBJ2-7	.	TRBV30	TGTGCCTGGAGTGTAGGGTTTAGCGGGGTTCAGGCCTACGAGCAGTACTTC	CAWSVGFSGVQAYEQYF
.	TRBJ2-1	.	TRBV30	TGTGCCTGGAGTTCTCAGCGGAGGGGGTTCTTC	CAWSSQRRGFF
TRBD1	TRBJ2-2	.	TRBV7-9	TGTGCCAGCAGCTCCAGAGGGACAGGGGCCACGCTAAAGTCCGGGGAGCTGTTTTTT	CASSSRGTGATLKSGELFF
TRBD2	TRBJ2-1	.	TRBV23-1	TGCGCCAGCAGTCAACCTACTAGCGGGAGCTCCTACAATGAGCAGTTCTTC	CASSQPTSGSSYNEQFF